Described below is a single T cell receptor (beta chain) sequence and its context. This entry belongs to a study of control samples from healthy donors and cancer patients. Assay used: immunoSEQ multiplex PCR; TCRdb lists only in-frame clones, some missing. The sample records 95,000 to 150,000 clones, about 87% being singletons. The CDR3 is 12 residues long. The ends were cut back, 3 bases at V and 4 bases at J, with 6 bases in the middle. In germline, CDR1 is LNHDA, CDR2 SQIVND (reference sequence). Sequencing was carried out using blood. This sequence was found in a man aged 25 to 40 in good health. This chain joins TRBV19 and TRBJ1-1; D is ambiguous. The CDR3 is CASSIGFTEAFF. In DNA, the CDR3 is TGTGCCAGTAGTATCGGGTTCACTGAAGCTTTCTTT.